This TCR beta chain was retrieved from a study of blood T cell repertoires in COVID-19. About the research overall: Acute and convalescent COVID-19 specimens originated in the United States, Italy and Spain.

In the authors' methods: Nucleated cell number was recorded as an estimate derived from reference gene primer amplification. The method was immunoSEQ multiplex PCR; TCRdb's version includes in-frame clones alone and lacks a portion of them. V and J calls and clone size are as listed in that table; D and trimming were resolved from the DNA. The sample lists around 130,000 clones; around nine tenths were seen once. This TCR derives from a man aged 60-69 years with active or convalescent COVID-19. Sequenced material: peripheral blood.

CDR3 in DNA: TGTGCCAGCAGTTACTCGCGCGGGACCACCTACGAGCAGTACTTC. Translating gives CASSYSRGTTYEQYF. The chain couples TRBV6-6 to TRBJ2-7, with a weak D call TRBD2 (6 bases). The V gene's germline CDR1 is MNHNY and CDR2 SVGAGI (reference sequence). CDR3 length: 15 amino acids. Trimming removed 0 bases from V and 2 bases from J, with 11 bases in between.